The rows below give T cell receptor beta chains drawn from one sample of a study of cytomegalovirus exposure and HLA in healthy donors. Clones were sequenced by immunoSEQ multiplex PCR, and TCRdb holds only the in-frame ones, with some missing. The sample holds 90,000 to 140,000 clones, 83% seen once. Sequencing was carried out using PBMCs. These receptors all come from a man younger than 30 in good health and CMV-seronegative. Each CDR3 is given with its conserved first and last residue. A D gene is named only where the DNA matches it firmly. Where a row states a size, it is once, few, many or the class of an expanded clone; other rows omit it.

D gene	V gene	clone size	J gene	CDR3 length	CDR3 DNA	CDR3 protein
TRBD1	TRBV9	once	TRBJ1-6	19	TGTGCCAGCAGCCCAGAGACAGGGGGACTTCGTACTTCTAATTCACCCCTCCACTTT	CASSPETGGLRTSNSPLHF
-	TRBV7-9	-	TRBJ2-7	17	TGTGCCAGCAGCTCTCCCGGGGTCGCGACCGGCTCCTACGAGCAGTACTTC	CASSSPGVATGSYEQYF
TRBD1	TRBV27	-	TRBJ2-7	13	TGTGCCAGCAGTAGGACAGGATACGACGAGCAGTACTTC	CASSRTGYDEQYF
TRBD1	TRBV19	-	TRBJ1-4	15	TGTGCCAGTACTCTCTCAGGGGGGACTAATGAAAAACTGTTTTTT	CASTLSGGTNEKLFF
TRBD1	TRBV7-3	-	TRBJ1-1	13	TGTGCCAGCAGCCTGGACAGGGCTGCTGAAGCTTTCTTT	CASSLDRAAEAFF
TRBD2	TRBV4-3	-	TRBJ2-1	19	TGCGCCAGCAGCCAAGGGATAGTCTGGCGGGAGGACGGCAACAATGAGCAGTTCTTC	CASSQGIVWREDGNNEQFF
TRBD1	TRBV5-1	-	TRBJ1-2	13	TGCGCCAGCAGCCCGGACAGGGCGGATGGCTACACCTTC	CASSPDRADGYTF
-	TRBV19	once	TRBJ2-1	14	TGTGCCAGTAGTATCCGGGAGTGGAACAATGAGCAGTTCTTC	CASSIREWNNEQFF
-	TRBV27	-	TRBJ2-5	14	TGTGCCAGCAGAAGGACTTCACCCCTGGAGACCCAGTACTTC	CASRRTSPLETQYF
-	TRBV7-9	-	TRBJ2-7	11	TGTTCCAGCAGCTTATCGGTCGAGCAGTACTTC	CSSSLSVEQYF
-	TRBV5-1	once	TRBJ2-5	15	TGCGCCAGCAGCCTCCTAAAATCGTACCAAGAGACCCAGTACTTC	CASSLLKSYQETQYF
-	TRBV27	once	TRBJ1-2	13	TGTGCCAGCAGTTTGTCGGTGTACTATGGCTACACCTTC	CASSLSVYYGYTF
-	TRBV5-4	-	TRBJ1-2	14	TGTGCCAGCAGCTTGGGACAGTTATACTATGGCTACACCTTC	CASSLGQLYYGYTF
TRBD1	TRBV19	-	TRBJ2-3	15	TGTGCCAGTAGTCCGACAGGGGGAAGGCCAGATACGCAGTATTTT	CASSPTGGRPDTQYF
-	TRBV5-4	-	TRBJ1-3	15	TGTGCCAGCAGCTTGAGCGGGGCAGCTGGAAACACCATATATTTT	CASSLSGAAGNTIYF
-	TRBV2	-	TRBJ1-2	12	TGTGCCAGCAGTGTACTCCCGGGGGGCTACACCTTC	CASSVLPGGYTF
-	TRBV5-1	-	TRBJ1-4	17	TGCGCCAGCAGCTTGAGTTGGGAGAGTTCAACTAATGAAAAACTGTTTTTT	CASSLSWESSTNEKLFF
TRBD2	TRBV7-2	-	TRBJ2-3	16	TGTGCCAGCAGCTTAGTGGGGACTAGCGCCACAGATACGCAGTATTTT	CASSLVGTSATDTQYF
TRBD2	TRBV5-1	once	TRBJ2-1	16	TGCGCCAGCAGGGCAACTAGCGGGAGACCCAACAATGAGCAGTTCTTC	CASRATSGRPNNEQFF
-	TRBV15	-	TRBJ2-3	15	TGTGCCACCAGCAACGGGCAGGGCGTAAGCGATACGCAGTATTTT	CATSNGQGVSDTQYF
-	TRBV18	-	TRBJ1-3	14	TGTGCCAGCTCACCGGACACGACTGGAAACACCATATATTTT	CASSPDTTGNTIYF
-	TRBV5-5	-	TRBJ1-1	16	TGTGCCAGCAGCTTGGATTTTGGAGGGCGACAAACTGAAGCTTTCTTT	CASSLDFGGRQTEAFF
TRBD2	TRBV27	-	TRBJ2-1	17	TGTGCCAGCAGTTTGCCGGGTGGTAGCGGGAGGTACAATGAGCAGTTCTTC	CASSLPGGSGRYNEQFF
TRBD1	TRBV7-9	-	TRBJ1-1	16	TGTTCCAGCAGCCCCCTCTTGGAAACAGGGGAAACTGAAGCTTTCTTT	CSSSPLLETGETEAFF
-	TRBV28	-	TRBJ2-5	18	TGTGCCAGCAGACCCGAACTTACGGTGTCAGGGGAACAAGAGACCCAGTACTTC	CASRPELTVSGEQETQYF
TRBD2	TRBV19	-	TRBJ2-1	15	TGTGCCAGTAGTATATCCGGGAGGGCCGCGAATGAGCAGTTCTTC	CASSISGRAANEQFF
-	TRBV28	-	TRBJ1-2	13	TGTGCCAGCAGTCCCCCGCAGGACTATGGCTACACCTTC	CASSPPQDYGYTF
TRBD1	TRBV4-3	-	TRBJ1-5	19	TGCGCCAGCAGCCAAGAAATGTCCGGGACAGGGTTCAACAATCAGCCCCAGCATTTT	CASSQEMSGTGFNNQPQHF
TRBD1	TRBV6-6	once	TRBJ1-2	14	TGTGCCAGCAGGGTTCCAGGGGGGCTGAATGGCTACACCTTC	CASRVPGGLNGYTF
-	TRBV7-9	-	TRBJ2-1	13	TGTGCCAGCAGCTTTCCGGTTGGTTATGAGCAGTTCTTC	CASSFPVGYEQFF
TRBD2	TRBV14	once	TRBJ2-1	18	TGTGCCAGCAGCGGACTAGCGGGAGGACTGGGTTCCTACAATGAGCAGTTCTTC	CASSGLAGGLGSYNEQFF
-	TRBV28	-	TRBJ1-1	16	TGTGCCAGCAGTTTGGGCGGGGGGGCTGGAAACACTGAAGCTTTCTTT	CASSLGGGAGNTEAFF
TRBD1	TRBV10-2	-	TRBJ2-7	13	TGCGCCGGGACCCGGGACAGTGCCTACGAGCAGTACTTC	CAGTRDSAYEQYF
-	TRBV11-2	-	TRBJ2-5	15	TGTGCCAGCAGACGATCACCCTTCAACGCGGAGACCCAGTACTTC	CASRRSPFNAETQYF
-	TRBV18	-	TRBJ2-7	13	TGTGCCAGCTCACCACCTACTAGCTACGAGCAGTACTTC	CASSPPTSYEQYF